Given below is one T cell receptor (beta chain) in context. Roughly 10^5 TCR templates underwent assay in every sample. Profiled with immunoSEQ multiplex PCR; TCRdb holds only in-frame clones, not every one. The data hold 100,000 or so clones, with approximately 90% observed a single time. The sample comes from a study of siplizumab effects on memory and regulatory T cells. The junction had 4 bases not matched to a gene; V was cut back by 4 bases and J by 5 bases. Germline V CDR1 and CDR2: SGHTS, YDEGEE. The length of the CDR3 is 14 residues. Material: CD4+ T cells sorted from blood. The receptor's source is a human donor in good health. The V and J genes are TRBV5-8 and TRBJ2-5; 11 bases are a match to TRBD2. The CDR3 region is CASSQLAGEETQYF. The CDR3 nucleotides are TGTGCCAGCAGCCAACTAGCGGGAGAGGAGACCCAGTACTTC.